This T cell receptor (beta chain) originates from a study of control samples from healthy donors and cancer patients. This table comes from immunoSEQ multiplex PCR, and its TCRdb copy is limited to in-frame clones, with some not included. The profile shows about 110,000 clones, approximately 82% of them singletons. The CDR3 extends over 16 amino acids. V was shortened by 3 bases and J by 7 bases, with 19 bases between the two germline ends. Germline loops: CDR1 SGHTA, CDR2 FQGNSA. The J gene is TRBJ2-1, the V gene TRBV7-2, with TRBD1 as a possible D gene (6 bases). The sample comprised blood. The origin of this receptor is a man aged 18 to 30 in good health. This CDR3 is CASSFNPPDRPNEQFF. The CDR3 nucleotides read TGTGCCAGCAGCTTTAATCCCCCCGACAGGCCGAATGAGCAGTTCTTC.